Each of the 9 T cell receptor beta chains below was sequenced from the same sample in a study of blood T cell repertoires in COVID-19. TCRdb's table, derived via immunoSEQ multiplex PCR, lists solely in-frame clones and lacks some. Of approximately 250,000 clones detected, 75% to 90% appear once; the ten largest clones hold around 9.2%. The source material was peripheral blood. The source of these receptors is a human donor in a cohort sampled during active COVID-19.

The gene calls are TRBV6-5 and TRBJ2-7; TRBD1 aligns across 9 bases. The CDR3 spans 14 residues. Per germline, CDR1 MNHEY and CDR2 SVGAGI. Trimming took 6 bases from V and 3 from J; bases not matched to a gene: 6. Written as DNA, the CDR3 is TGTGCCAGCAGGGGGACAGGGACAGTCTACGAGCAGTACTTC. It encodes CASRGTGTVYEQYF.

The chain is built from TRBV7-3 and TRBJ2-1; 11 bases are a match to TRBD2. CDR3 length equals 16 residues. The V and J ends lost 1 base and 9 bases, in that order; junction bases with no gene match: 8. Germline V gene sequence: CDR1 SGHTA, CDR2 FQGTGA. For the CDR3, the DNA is TGTGCCAGCAGCTTAAACCGACTAGCGGGGTTTGGTGAGCAGTTCTTC. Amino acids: CASSLNRLAGFGEQFF.

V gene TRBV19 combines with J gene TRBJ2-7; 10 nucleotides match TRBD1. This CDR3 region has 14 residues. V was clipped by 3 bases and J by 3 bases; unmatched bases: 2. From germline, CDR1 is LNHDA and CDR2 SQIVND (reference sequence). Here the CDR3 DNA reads TGTGCCAGTAGTATGGGGACAGGGGACTACGAGCAGTACTTC. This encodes CASSMGTGDYEQYF.

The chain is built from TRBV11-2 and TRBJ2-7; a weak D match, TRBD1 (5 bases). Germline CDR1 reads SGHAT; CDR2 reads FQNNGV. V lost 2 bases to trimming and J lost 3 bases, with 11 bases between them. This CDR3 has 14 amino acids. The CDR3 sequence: CASSLFDRNYEQYF. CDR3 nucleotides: TGTGCCAGCAGCTTATTTGACAGAAACTACGAGCAGTACTTC.

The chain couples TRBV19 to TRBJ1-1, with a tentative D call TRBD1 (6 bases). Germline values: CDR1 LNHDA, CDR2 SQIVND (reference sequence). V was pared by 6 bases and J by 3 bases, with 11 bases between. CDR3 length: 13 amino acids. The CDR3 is CASRLYRDTEAFF. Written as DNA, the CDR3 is TGTGCCAGTAGATTGTACAGGGACACTGAAGCTTTCTTT.

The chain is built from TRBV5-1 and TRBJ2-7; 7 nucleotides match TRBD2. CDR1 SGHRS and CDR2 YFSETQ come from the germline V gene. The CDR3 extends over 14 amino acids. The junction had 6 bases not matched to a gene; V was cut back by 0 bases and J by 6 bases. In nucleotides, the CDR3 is TGCGCCAGCAGCTTGGGTCCAGGGAGGGGCGAGCAGTACTTC. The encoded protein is CASSLGPGRGEQYF.

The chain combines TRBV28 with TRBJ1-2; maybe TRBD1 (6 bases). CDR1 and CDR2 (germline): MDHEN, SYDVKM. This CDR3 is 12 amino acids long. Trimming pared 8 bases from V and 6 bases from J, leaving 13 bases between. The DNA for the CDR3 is TGTGCCAGCCTCACAGGGAACCATGGCTACACCTTC. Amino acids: CASLTGNHGYTF.

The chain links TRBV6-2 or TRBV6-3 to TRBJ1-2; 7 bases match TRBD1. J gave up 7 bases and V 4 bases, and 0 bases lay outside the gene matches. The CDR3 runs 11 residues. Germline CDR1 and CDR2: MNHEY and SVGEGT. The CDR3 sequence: CASSWDSGYTF. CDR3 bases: TGTGCCAGCAGTTGGGACAGTGGCTACACCTTC.

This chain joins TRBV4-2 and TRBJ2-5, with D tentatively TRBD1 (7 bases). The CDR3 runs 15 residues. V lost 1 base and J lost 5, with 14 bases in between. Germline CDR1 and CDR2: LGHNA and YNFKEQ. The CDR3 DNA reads TGTGCCAGCAGCCAAGGAGGAGGGGGCGGTGAGACCCAGTACTTC. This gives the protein CASSQGGGGGETQYF.